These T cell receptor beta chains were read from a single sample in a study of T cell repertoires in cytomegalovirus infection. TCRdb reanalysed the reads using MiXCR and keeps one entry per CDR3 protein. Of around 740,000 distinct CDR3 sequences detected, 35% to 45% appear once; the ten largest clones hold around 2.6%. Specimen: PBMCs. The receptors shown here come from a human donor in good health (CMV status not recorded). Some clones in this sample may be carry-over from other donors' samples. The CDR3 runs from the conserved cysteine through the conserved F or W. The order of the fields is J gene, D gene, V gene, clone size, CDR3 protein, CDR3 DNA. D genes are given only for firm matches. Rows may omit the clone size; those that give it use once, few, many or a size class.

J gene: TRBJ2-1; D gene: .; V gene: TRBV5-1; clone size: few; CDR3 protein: CASSLVSEQFF; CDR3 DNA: TGCGCCAGCAGCTTGGTTTCTGAGCAGTTCTTC
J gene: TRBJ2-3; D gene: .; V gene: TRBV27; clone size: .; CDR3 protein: CASSLARLSTDTQYF; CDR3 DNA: TGTGCCAGCAGCCTAGCGCGCCTCAGCACAGATACGCAGTATTTT
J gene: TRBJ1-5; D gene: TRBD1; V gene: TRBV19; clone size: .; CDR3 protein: CASSILPAGTGNQPQHF; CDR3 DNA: TGTGCCAGTAGTATCCTACCGGCCGGGACAGGGAATCAGCCCCAGCATTTT
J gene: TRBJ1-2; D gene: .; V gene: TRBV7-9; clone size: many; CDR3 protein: CASSSVSNDYTF; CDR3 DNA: TGTGCCAGCAGCTCCGTCAGCAATGACTACACCTTC
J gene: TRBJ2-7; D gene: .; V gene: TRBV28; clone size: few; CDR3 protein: CASSSGAILYEQYF; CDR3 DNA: TGTGCCAGCAGTTCCGGGGCAATCCTCTACGAGCAGTACTTC
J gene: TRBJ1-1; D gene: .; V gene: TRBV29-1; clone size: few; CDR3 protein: CSVRRVQGTEAFF; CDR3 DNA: TGCAGCGTTCGCCGGGTCCAGGGGACTGAAGCTTTCTTT
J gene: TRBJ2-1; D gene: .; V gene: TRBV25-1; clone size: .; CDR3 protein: CASSGAGLYNEQFF; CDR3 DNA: TGTGCCAGCAGTGGGGCGGGGCTATACAATGAGCAGTTCTTC
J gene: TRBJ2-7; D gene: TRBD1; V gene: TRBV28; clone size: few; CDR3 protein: CASSLGTGIYF; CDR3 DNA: TGTGCCAGCAGTTTAGGGACAGGGATATACTTC
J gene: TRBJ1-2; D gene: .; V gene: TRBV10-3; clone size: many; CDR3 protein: CAISGRTEDGYTF; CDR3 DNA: TGTGCCATCAGTGGAAGGACGGAGGATGGCTACACCTTC
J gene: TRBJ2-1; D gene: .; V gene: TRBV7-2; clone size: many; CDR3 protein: CASSLGTTNKGSYNEQFF; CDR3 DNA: TGTGCCAGCAGCTTAGGCACGACCAACAAGGGATCCTACAATGAGCAGTTCTTC
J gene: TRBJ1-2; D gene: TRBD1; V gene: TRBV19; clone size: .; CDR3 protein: CASSMSSGGANYGYTF; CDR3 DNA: TGTGCCAGTAGTATGTCTTCAGGGGGCGCTAACTATGGCTACACCTTC
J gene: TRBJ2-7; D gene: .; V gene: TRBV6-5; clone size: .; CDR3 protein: CASSDWTDGEQYF; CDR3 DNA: TGTGCCAGCAGTGACTGGACAGATGGCGAGCAGTACTTC
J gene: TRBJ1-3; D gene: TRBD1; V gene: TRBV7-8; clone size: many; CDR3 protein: CASSSRGTRTGASSGNTIYF; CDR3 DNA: TGTGCCAGCAGCTCTAGGGGGACCCGAACAGGGGCCTCGTCTGGAAACACCATATATTTT
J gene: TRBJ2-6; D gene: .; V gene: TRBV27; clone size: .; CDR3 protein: CASSSPGAGANVLTF; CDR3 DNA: TGTGCCAGCAGTTCTCCAGGGGCTGGGGCCAACGTCCTGACTTTC
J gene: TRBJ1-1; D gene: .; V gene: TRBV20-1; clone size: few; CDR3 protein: CSARAATVHTEAFF; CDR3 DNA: TGCAGTGCTAGGGCTGCGACAGTACACACTGAAGCTTTCTTT
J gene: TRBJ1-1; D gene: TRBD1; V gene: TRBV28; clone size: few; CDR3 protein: CASSWDRGTNTEAFF; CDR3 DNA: TGTGCCAGCAGTTGGGACAGGGGAACGAACACTGAAGCTTTCTTT
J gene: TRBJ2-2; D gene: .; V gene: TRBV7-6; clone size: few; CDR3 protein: CASSLPVKEPNTGELFF; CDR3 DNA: TGTGCCAGCAGCCTCCCGGTTAAGGAGCCGAACACCGGGGAGCTGTTTTTT
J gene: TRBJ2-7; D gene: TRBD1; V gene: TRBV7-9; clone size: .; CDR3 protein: CASSLVQGQTSYEQYF; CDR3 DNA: TGTGCCAGCAGCTTAGTTCAGGGACAGACCTCCTACGAGCAGTACTTC
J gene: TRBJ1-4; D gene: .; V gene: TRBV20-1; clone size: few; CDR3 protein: CSANRDGDEKLFF; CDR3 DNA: TGCAGTGCTAACCGGGACGGAGATGAAAAACTGTTTTTT
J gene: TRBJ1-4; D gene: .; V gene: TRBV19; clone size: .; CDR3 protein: CASRAGVKLFF; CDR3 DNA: TGTGCCAGTAGGGCGGGCGTCAAACTGTTTTTT
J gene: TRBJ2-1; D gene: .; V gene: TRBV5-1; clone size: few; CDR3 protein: CASSGGRNNEQFF; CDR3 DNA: TGCGCCAGCAGTGGGGGGAGGAACAATGAGCAGTTCTTC
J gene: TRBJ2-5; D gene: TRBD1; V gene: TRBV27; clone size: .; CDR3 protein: CARSIRTGFRMETQYF; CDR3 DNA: TGTGCCCGCAGTATAAGGACAGGGTTTCGAATGGAGACCCAGTACTTC
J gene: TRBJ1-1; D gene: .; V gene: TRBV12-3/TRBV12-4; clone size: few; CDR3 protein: CASRGGGKAEAFF; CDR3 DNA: TGTGCCAGCAGGGGGGGGGGGAAGGCTGAAGCTTTCTTT
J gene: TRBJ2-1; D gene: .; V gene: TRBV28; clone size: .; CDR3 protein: CASNVRLLGHEQFF; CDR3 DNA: TGTGCCAGCAATGTGAGGCTGTTGGGTCATGAGCAGTTCTTC
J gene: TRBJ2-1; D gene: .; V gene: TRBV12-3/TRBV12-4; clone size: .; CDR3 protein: CASSPRTLNEQFF; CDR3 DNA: TGTGCCAGCAGTCCACGGACCTTAAATGAGCAGTTCTTC
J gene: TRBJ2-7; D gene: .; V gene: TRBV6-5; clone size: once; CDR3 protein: CASKESEACEQYF; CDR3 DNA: TGTGCCAGCAAGGAGTCCGAGGCGTGCGAGCAGTACTTC
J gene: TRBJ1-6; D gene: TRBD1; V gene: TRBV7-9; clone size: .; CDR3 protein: CASSYYGDRSNSPLHF; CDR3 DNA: TGTGCCAGCAGTTATTACGGGGACAGGTCTAATTCACCCCTCCACTTT
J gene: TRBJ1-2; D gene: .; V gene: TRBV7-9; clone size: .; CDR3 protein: CASSLVKPNYGYTF; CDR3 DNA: TGTGCCAGCAGCTTAGTAAAGCCTAACTATGGCTACACCTTC
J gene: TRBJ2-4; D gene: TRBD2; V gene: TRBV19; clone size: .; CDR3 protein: CANSINRLAGVLAKNIQYF; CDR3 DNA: TGTGCCAATAGTATCAACCGACTAGCGGGAGTCCTAGCCAAAAACATTCAGTACTTC